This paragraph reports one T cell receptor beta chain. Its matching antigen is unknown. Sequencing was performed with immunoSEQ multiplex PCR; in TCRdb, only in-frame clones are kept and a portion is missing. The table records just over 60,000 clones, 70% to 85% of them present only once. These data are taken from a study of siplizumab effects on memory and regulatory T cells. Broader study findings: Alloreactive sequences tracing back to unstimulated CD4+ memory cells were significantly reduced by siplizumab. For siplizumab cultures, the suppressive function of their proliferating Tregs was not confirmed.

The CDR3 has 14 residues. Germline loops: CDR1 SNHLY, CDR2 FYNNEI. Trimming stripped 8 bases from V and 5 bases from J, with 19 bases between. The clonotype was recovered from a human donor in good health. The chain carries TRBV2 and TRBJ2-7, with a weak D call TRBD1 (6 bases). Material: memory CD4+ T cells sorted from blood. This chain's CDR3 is CASEKKTGFNEQYF. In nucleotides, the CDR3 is TGTGCCAGCGAGAAAAAGACAGGTTTCAACGAGCAGTACTTC.